One and the same sample provided the 4 T cell receptor beta chains below, sequenced in a study of blood T cells in healthy people across ages. The second PCR ran about 6 to 11 cycles with a sample-barcoded 5' primer and J-beta primers. From the 5' RACE reads, TCRdb called clonotypes with MiXCR, one entry per CDR3 protein. The table lists more than 1,000,000 distinct CDR3 sequences, 20% to 25% of them singletons. These data also formed part of another study, on T cells of mothers and their children.

The source material was blood. All receptors derive from a girl aged 2 to 10 in good health.

This clonotype was counted between two and nine times. The chain joins TRBV10-3 to TRBJ2-5; D possibly corresponds to TRBD2 (6 bases). The length of the CDR3 is 15 residues. Germline V gene sequence: CDR1 ENHRY, CDR2 SYGVKD. With 10 bases removed from V and 2 bases from J, the gap between germline ends came to 20 bases. CDR3 in amino acids: CATNPLAETQETQYF. The DNA of the CDR3 is TGTGCCACCAACCCCTTAGCGGAGACTCAAGAGACCCAGTACTTC.

This clonotype was counted a few times. This chain's CDR3 is CASSSDRELGLSSYEQYF. The CDR3 DNA sequence: TGTGCCAGCAGCTCTGACAGGGAGTTGGGGCTAAGCTCCTACGAGCAGTACTTC. The V call is TRBV5-6, the J call TRBJ2-7; 7 bases match TRBD1. Trimming at V came to 3 bases and at J to 0 bases, leaving 15 bases not matched to a gene. Germline CDR1 is SGHDT and CDR2 is YYEEEE. There are 18 residues in the CDR3.

In its sample, this clonotype was seen a few times. The chain links TRBV20-1 to TRBJ2-5, with 9 bases aligning to TRBD2. Germline CDR1 is DFQATT and CDR2 is SNEGSKA (reference sequence). The V segment lost 5 bases and the J segment 3 bases; nucleotides outside the gene matches: 10. The CDR3 loop spans 15 amino acids. Here the CDR3 DNA reads TGCAGTGCTCACTCCTCGACTAGCGGAGAAGAGACCCAGTACTTC. It translates to CSAHSSTSGEETQYF.

The rearrangement joins TRBV14 to TRBJ1-1; TRBD1 aligns across 7 bases. The CDR3 totals 14 residues. Per germline, CDR1 SGHDN and CDR2 FVKESK. V lost 4 bases and J lost 4; bases outside the gene matches: 6. The CDR3 nucleotides are TGTGCCAGCAGCCTTTCGAAGGGGGCCACTGAAGCTTTCTTT. Translation gives CASSLSKGATEAFF.